This T cell receptor (beta chain) came from a study of blood T cells in healthy people across ages. Findings of the study overall: Not knowing donor CMV status may have confounded expanded clonotype changes.

Next came a second PCR, run for 7 to 11 cycles, which used a sample-barcoded 5' primer along with a J-beta primer mix. MiXCR, applied by TCRdb to the 5' RACE reads, yields one record per CDR3 protein. The table shows about 1,400,000 distinct CDR3 sequences, with roughly 45% occurring only once. This CDR3 has 14 amino acids. Deletions cut 2 bases from V and 2 bases from J, with 10 bases between. Germline V gives CDR1 MNHNS, CDR2 SASEGT. Comments on this clonotype: Its antigen is unknown.

This clonotype originated in a woman between 18 and 29 years old in good health. The sequencing sample was made of blood. This sequence joins TRBV6-1 and TRBJ2-7, with a weak D call TRBD2 (6 bases). CDR3 loop: CASSELALAYEQYF. CDR3 coding DNA: TGTGCCAGCAGTGAACTAGCGTTGGCCTACGAGCAGTACTTC.